The entry that follows covers one TCR beta chain sequence. The target of this receptor is not known. There are no base qualities to consult, and no much larger clone falls within one base. The library relied on UMI-ligation and nested PCR. The ligated cDNA was amplified by four rounds of PCR, in which nested alpha and beta constant region primers were used together with the SP2 primer. For the blood and skin samples, TCR RNA was reverse transcribed with SuperScript IV using primers for the alpha and beta constant regions. T4 RNA ligase 1 was used to ligate an oligonucleotide containing the Illumina SP2 primer and a UMI to the 3' end of the cDNA. The 12-nucleotide UMI was composed of two random hexamers separated by an eight-base spacer, which was included to prevent hairpin formation. From the second PCR onward, TCR alpha and beta chain libraries were processed separately, and dual indexing was applied for multiplexing. After pooling, the indexed libraries were analyzed by capillary electrophoresis and sequenced on either an Illumina MiSeq or NextSeq. PhiX DNA at roughly 5-7% was added to the libraries to raise base diversity and improve cluster recognition. Per the authors' processing: Demultiplexor pulled UMIs out of read 2, joined the UMIs with the TCR sequence from read 1, and separated reads according to sample indices. V and J genes and V-J junctions were identified by Decombinator, and each TCR was assigned a five-part identifier that included V and J deletions. Collapsinator relied on UMIs to correct both sequencing errors and PCR amplification heterogeneity, producing a UMI-based abundance for each TCR. CDR3Translator turned identifiers into nucleotide sequence, translated that sequence into amino acids, and pulled out CDR3 regions based on terminal motifs. After normalization to the amount of input RNA, error-corrected alpha and beta TCR counts from blood and skin were compared. The raw public data were reprocessed by TCRdb itself: fastp quality trimming at Q25, MiXCR clonotype calling, in-frame beta chains only. Rows are combined by CDR3 protein, so each entry shows the most common genes and DNA. The V and J calls were not made by the authors but by TCRdb's processing. The sample table contains approximately 21,000 distinct CDR3 sequences; only one count was recorded for approximately 6.5% of them. The ten largest clones add up to roughly 6.2% of the sample.

This sample is drawn from a study of naive and memory T cell subsets (dated by TCRdb to the late 2010s). Some background on the complete study: The figure summarizing these samples reported approximately ten blood donors, 7 tuberculin skin test biopsies and 3 saline control biopsies. Skin biopsies were taken from tuberculin skin test sites or from saline-injected control sites and were processed for RNA extraction as described before. PCR2 was typically run as a SYBR Green qPCR and stopped at a set threshold, although low-input samples could use end-point PCR of approximately 6 cycles instead.

Interpreted using the paper, the treatment or condition label stands for: skin biopsy from PPD injection site in Mantoux-positive individual. The study described a robust, sensitive protocol for amplifying, sequencing and analyzing TCRs, using 3' ligation of a UMI-containing oligonucleotide to TCR cDNA. Tuberculin skin test biopsies came from sites injected with PPD in individuals with a positive Mantoux test. Total RNA, without cell sorting, was DNase treated with RQ1 DNase before reverse transcription, targeting about 1 to 1,100 ng input. Skin biopsy and whole blood libraries were made to test pipeline robustness in samples where T cells form a minority population. The germline V gene encodes CDR1 GTSNPN and CDR2 SVGIG (reference sequence). V ends up 4 bases short and J 5 bases short, with an unmatched junction base count of 8. Its CDR3 holds 14 amino acids, cysteine through phenylalanine. Solely the CDR3 DNA is kept, with 42 bases framed from the first base.

Findings and caveats that apply to the study as a whole: Skin biopsy collection and RNA processing details were not given in the paper but referenced to earlier studies. The RNA-based method was acknowledged as potentially sensitive to TCR transcript changes with T cell activation and differentiation. Both types of skin biopsy reportedly yielded TCR sequences, though far more TCRs came from tuberculin skin test sites. Higher TCR numbers at tuberculin skin test sites were interpreted as T cell infiltration of a delayed type IV hypersensitivity reaction.

Recombination linked TRBV30 to TRBJ2-1, with 7 middle bases fitting TRBD2. The source of this sequence is an adult in good health. This specimen was skin, taken from a tuberculin skin test site. The DNA sequence is TGTGCCTGGACGGAGGGAGGGCTTGACAATGAGCAGTTCTTC. Translated, it reads CAWTEGGLDNEQFF.